The source of this T cell receptor beta chain is a study of cytomegalovirus exposure and HLA in healthy donors. The study's findings and limits: Researchers reported that a few CMV-associated chains were confirmed in vitro as CMV antigen-specific. Reportedly, fewer N-insertions than the approximately 700-donor mean appeared in an Asian-associated ancestry cluster in a later analysis.

The PCR employed 60 Vbeta primers together with 13 Jbeta primers. Measured with immunoSEQ multiplex PCR; TCRdb has only the in-frame clones, and not every one. The sample lists over 80,000 clones; about two thirds were seen once. The germline CDR1 and CDR2 sequences are MDHEN and SYDVKM. The CDR3 has 15 residues. The ends were cut back, 5 bases at V and 4 bases at J, with 15 bases in the middle. Worth noting for this clone: Its antigen is undetermined.

This sequence originates from a boy aged 10-17 years in good health and CMV-seropositive. Sequencing was done on a sample of PBMCs. The chain has TRBV28 and TRBJ2-1; no clear D gene. CDR3 nucleotide sequence: TGTGCCAGCAGTCCACCAGGCTTGGGTTACAATGAGCAGTTCTTC. This translates into CASSPPGLGYNEQFF.